Reported below is one T cell receptor beta chain. As yet, its antigen is unknown. Germline V gives CDR1 SGHTA, CDR2 FQGTGA. The CDR3 length is 16 residues. V gave up 6 bases and J gave up 2 bases; unmatched junction bases: 12. The entry originates in a study of blood T cells in healthy people across ages. Study-wide results and caveats: Because donor CMV status was unknown, expanded clonotype changes were possibly confounded.

Using a J-beta primer mix together with a sample-barcoded 5' primer, a second PCR was run for roughly 6 to 11 cycles. MiXCR, run by TCRdb on the 5' RACE reads, gives a single entry per CDR3 protein. The sample contains hundreds of thousands of distinct CDR3 sequences, around 43% of which appear only once. The source of this sequence is a man between 60 and 70 years old in good health. The source material was blood. The chain carries TRBV7-3 and TRBJ2-5; 7 bases are shared with TRBD2. The DNA for the CDR3 is TGTGCCAGCAGTTTTGGGGGTCCAGCGGGGCAAGAGACCCAGTACTTC. Translating it yields CASSFGGPAGQETQYF.